Below, 24 T cell receptor beta chains from the same sample are listed, as sequenced in a study of neurological immune-mediated disorders. One entry per CDR3 protein results from TCRdb running MiXCR on the 5' RACE reads. Found here are roughly 74,000 distinct CDR3 sequences, 5.2% of them singletons; the top ten hold 7.4%. Material: PBMCs. These TCRs come from a man between 18 and 35 years old with multiple sclerosis.

The table lists this clonotype with many counts. The CDR3 region is CASSSRLAGNYEQYF. CDR3 in DNA: TGTGCCAGCAGCTCGCGACTAGCGGGAAACTACGAGCAGTACTTC. The rearrangement uses TRBV7-9 and TRBJ2-7; 11 nucleotides agree with TRBD2. From germline, CDR1 is SEHNR and CDR2 FQNEAQ (reference sequence). This CDR3 has 15 residues. V was clipped by 4 bases and J by 3 bases; unmatched bases: 5.

Many counts were recorded for this clonotype. The chain couples TRBV5-6 to TRBJ2-1, with D maybe TRBD2 (6 bases). Trimming cost V 4 bases and J 4 bases, with 21 bases left between them. This CDR3 contains 17 residues. Germline V gene data show CDR1 as SGHDT and CDR2 as YYEEEE. The CDR3 DNA is TGTGCCAGCAGCCAGGGACTTATCCCCTGGAGTTACAATGAGCAGTTCTTC. This translates into CASSQGLIPWSYNEQFF.

This clonotype has ten or more counts. The chain carries TRBV5-6 and TRBJ2-5, with D possibly TRBD2 on 5 matching bases. The germline V gene encodes CDR1 SGHDT and CDR2 YYEEEE. CDR3 size: 15 residues. The V end was cut by 4 bases, the J end by 1 base, with 14 bases between. CDR3: CASSPIGMRQETQYF. The CDR3 DNA sequence: TGTGCCAGCAGCCCCATCGGGATGCGCCAAGAGACCCAGTACTTC. Drawing the rest from reference TRBV5-6 and TRBJ2-5, the complete variable domain is DAGVTQSPTHLIKTRGQQVTLRCSPKSGHDTVSWYQQALGQGPQFIFQYYEEEERQRGNFPDRFSGHQFPNYSSELNVNALLLGDSALYLCASSPIGMRQETQYFGPGTRLLVL.

This clonotype showed up many times. DNA for the CDR3: TGCGCCAGCAGCAGAGGGGGCGTCTCCACACCCGTTAATGAAAAACTGTTTTTT. Its protein product is CASSRGGVSTPVNEKLFF. The genes are TRBV5-1 and TRBJ1-4; 7 nucleotides align to TRBD1. Germline V gene data show CDR1 as SGHRS and CDR2 as YFSETQ. After removal of 4 bases from V and 4 bases from J, the junction contained 16 bases not matched to a gene. CDR3 length: 18 residues.

This clonotype was counted ten times or more. This chain joins TRBV7-2 and TRBJ2-3; D unresolved. This CDR3 is 14 amino acids long. Between the trimmed V and J ends, which lost 4 bases and 1 base, there was a span of 9 bases. CDR1 and CDR2 (germline): SGHTA, FQGNSA. The CDR3 DNA follows: TGTGCCAGCAGCTGGAAGTGGGGCACAGATACGCAGTATTTT. Translated, it gives CASSWKWGTDTQYF.

The gene calls are TRBV2 and TRBJ1-5, with D maybe TRBD1 (6 bases). Trimming took 0 bases from V and 4 from J, leaving 10 bases between them. Germline CDR1 is SNHLY and CDR2 is FYNNEI. CDR3 length equals 15 residues. CDR3 nucleotide sequence: TGTGCCAGCAGTGAAGCGCTGACAGGTAATCAGCCCCAGCATTTT. This encodes CASSEALTGNQPQHF.

This clonotype showed up just a few times. Possible read error: a much larger clone is one base away. CDR3 region: CASRRGSGYTF. The CDR3 DNA reads TGTGCCAGCAGAAGGGGGAGTGGCTACACCTTC. The chain links TRBV5-6 to TRBJ1-2; possible D gene TRBD1, 6 bases. The CDR3 runs to 11 residues. The V gene's germline CDR1 is SGHDT and CDR2 YYEEEE. V was pared by 5 bases and J by 7 bases, with 9 bases between.

Note on this clonotype: A much larger clone lies a single base off, so this may be a read error. The V and J genes are TRBV20-1 and TRBJ2-3; 8 positions agree with TRBD2. There are 16 residues in the CDR3. With V trimmed by 1 base and J by 0 bases, 6 bases remained unmatched. Germline V gene sequence: CDR1 DFQATT, CDR2 SNEGSKA (reference sequence). The CDR3 sequence: CSARVTGGGSTDTQYF. The DNA of the CDR3 is TGCAGTGCTAGAGTCACGGGCGGGGGGAGCACAGATACGCAGTATTTT.

This clonotype was counted a few times. One junction end does not reproduce the germline sequence, and a read error may be involved. The J gene is TRBJ1-5, the V gene TRBV20-1, with unresolved D. The CDR3 is 13 amino acids. Germline values: CDR1 DFQATT, CDR2 SNEGSKA (reference sequence). CDR3 nucleotide sequence: TGCAGTGCTAGGGGTTCGGCAAATCAGCCCCAGAATTTT. It is translated as CSARGSANQPQNF.

The table lists this clonotype with many counts. J is TRBJ2-1 and V is TRBV7-2; D is possibly TRBD2 (5 bases). Germline V CDR1 and CDR2: SGHTA, FQGNSA. The CDR3 covers 16 residues. The V and J ends lost 1 base and 9 bases respectively, with 19 bases between them. The DNA of the CDR3 is TGTGCCAGCAGCTTAGACGTTAGCGCTGTGACAAGTGAGCAGTTCTTC. Protein product: CASSLDVSAVTSEQFF.

The rearrangement joins TRBV7-2 to TRBJ2-5, with 12 bases aligning to TRBD2. The CDR3 is 20 amino acids. The V gene's germline CDR1 is SGHTA and CDR2 FQGNSA. The V gene end was trimmed by 6 bases and the J gene end by 2 bases; junction bases not matched to a gene: 19. CDR3 coding DNA: TGTGCCAGCAGGGTAGGGAGACTAGCGGGAGTTGGTAGGCAACAAGAGACCCAGTACTTC. This encodes CASRVGRLAGVGRQQETQYF.

This clonotype was counted many times. V gene TRBV7-8 combines with J gene TRBJ2-1; 7 nucleotides line up with TRBD1. Germline loops: CDR1 SGHVS, CDR2 FQNEAQ. CDR3 length: 12 residues. V shed 5 bases, J shed 8 bases, and the junction held 3 bases outside the gene matches. CDR3 residues: CASSPTGDEQFF. The DNA for the CDR3 is TGTGCCAGCAGCCCAACAGGGGATGAGCAGTTCTTC.

This clonotype was detected ten times or more. The gene calls are TRBV24-1 and TRBJ2-5; 8 bases line up with TRBD1. Germline V gives CDR1 KGHDR, CDR2 SFDVKD. Trimming took 2 bases from V and 4 from J; bases not matched to a gene: 11. The CDR3 consists of 17 residues. The CDR3 DNA reads TGTGCCACCAGTGATTACGGACAGGGTATCACAAGAGAGACCCAGTACTTC. It codes for CATSDYGQGITRETQYF.

This clonotype was seen many times. J is TRBJ1-6 and V is TRBV20-1, with D hard to call. Germline assignment: CDR1 DFQATT and CDR2 SNEGSKA (reference sequence). Deletions cut 0 bases from V and 5 bases from J, with 11 bases between. The CDR3 covers 15 residues. The CDR3 is CSARDTQAHNSPLHF. The CDR3 nucleotides are TGCAGTGCTAGAGATACCCAGGCCCATAATTCACCCCTCCACTTT.

This clonotype appeared many times. The rearrangement joins TRBV6-2 or TRBV6-3 to TRBJ2-1; 8 bases align to TRBD2. The CDR3 is made up of 15 amino acids. The V gene end was trimmed by 4 bases and the J gene end by 3 bases; junction bases not matched to a gene: 5. The germline V gene has CDR1 MNHEY and CDR2 SVGEGT. The CDR3 reads CASSWSGGIYNEQFF. CDR3 nucleotide sequence: TGTGCCAGCAGTTGGAGCGGGGGAATCTACAATGAGCAGTTCTTC.

This clonotype was observed at least ten times. The J gene is TRBJ1-4, the V gene TRBV20-1, with D perhaps TRBD1 (5 bases). The V end was cut by 3 bases, the J end by 6 bases, with 17 bases between. The CDR3 covers 15 residues. The germline V gene has CDR1 DFQATT and CDR2 SNEGSKA (reference sequence). The CDR3 sequence: CSAREGIRIDEKLFF. The CDR3 coding sequence is TGCAGTGCTAGGGAGGGGATTCGGATCGATGAAAAACTGTTTTTT.

This clonotype was seen many times. This chain joins TRBV28 and TRBJ2-3, with a possible D match to TRBD2 (6 bases). V lost 7 bases and J 1 base, leaving 12 bases between the germline ends. This CDR3 is 14 amino acids long. From germline, CDR1 is MDHEN and CDR2 SYDVKM. For the CDR3, the DNA is TGTGCCAGCAATCTGGGGGGAGGCACAGATACGCAGTATTTT. Translated, it gives CASNLGGGTDTQYF.

This clonotype was observed many times. The rearrangement uses TRBV20-1 and TRBJ1-3; no clear D. This CDR3 region has 15 residues. Germline CDR1 is DFQATT and CDR2 is SNEGSKA (reference sequence). V was shortened by 1 base and J by 0 bases, with 10 bases between the two germline ends. CDR3 loop: CSARGSVSSGNTIYF. The CDR3 coding sequence is TGCAGTGCTAGAGGTTCAGTCAGCTCTGGAAACACCATATATTTT.

The CDR3, as DNA: TGTGCCAGCAGTTACGGAGGAGGTGCGGATGAGCAGTTCTTC. Translating gives CASSYGGGADEQFF. This rearrangement joins TRBV6-2 or TRBV6-3 to TRBJ2-1, with D possibly TRBD2 on 5 matching bases. V was pared by 2 bases and J by 8 bases, with 13 bases between. CDR1 is MNHEY, CDR2 SVGEGT, per germline. The CDR3 loop spans 14 amino acids.

This clonotype was seen a handful of times. Likely a read error: the CDR3 ends without its conserved phenylalanine or tryptophan. The chain recombines TRBV14 with TRBJ1-2; weak D call: TRBD1 (5 bases). Trimming removed 1 base at V and 8 bases at J, with 11 bases between. Germline loops: CDR1 SGHDN, CDR2 FVKESK. This CDR3 is 13 amino acids long. The DNA of the CDR3 is TGTGCCAGCAGCCAAGCAGGGTCGTCCGGCTACACCAAC. Its protein is CASSQAGSSGYTN.

This clonotype was recorded at least ten times. The V call is TRBV5-1, the J call TRBJ2-1; 11 bases fit TRBD2. The junction had 7 bases not matched to a gene; V was cut back by 0 bases and J by 5 bases. Germline V gene sequence: CDR1 SGHRS, CDR2 YFSETQ. This CDR3 comprises 17 residues. DNA for the CDR3: TGCGCCAGCAGCTTGGGGGGTCTAGCGGGAGGCCACAATGAGCAGTTCTTC. Its translation: CASSLGGLAGGHNEQFF.

This clonotype was seen many times. The chain has TRBV7-8 and TRBJ2-1; 7 positions match TRBD2. CDR1 and CDR2 from the germline V gene are SGHVS and FQNEAQ. The CDR3 spans 14 residues. V trimming: 2 bases; J trimming: 4 bases; junction bases outside the gene matches: 2. This CDR3 reads CASSLQREYNEQFF. CDR3 DNA sequence: TGTGCCAGCAGCTTACAGCGGGAATACAATGAGCAGTTCTTC. Using reference TRBV7-8 and TRBJ2-1 for the parts outside the CDR3, the full variable domain is GAGVSQSPRYKVAKRGQDVALRCDPISGHVSLFWYQQALGQGPEFLTYFQNEAQLDKSGLPSDRFFAERPEGSVSTLKIQRTQQEDSAVYLCASSLQREYNEQFFGPGTRLTVL.

This clonotype was counted ten times or more. The V and J genes are TRBV29-1 and TRBJ1-2; perhaps TRBD1 as D (5 bases). Germline assignment: CDR1 SQVTM and CDR2 ANQGSEA. The ends were cut back, 6 bases at V and 0 bases at J, with 17 bases in the middle. The CDR3 totals 15 residues. CDR3 protein: CSVSSTDIANYGYTF. As DNA, the CDR3 is TGCAGCGTGAGCTCGACAGACATAGCTAACTATGGCTACACCTTC.

Many counts were recorded for this clonotype. This rearrangement joins TRBV5-1 to TRBJ2-1, with a weak D call TRBD1 (6 bases). The V gene's germline CDR1 is SGHRS and CDR2 YFSETQ. Deletions cut 0 bases from V and 6 bases from J, with 16 bases between. The length of the CDR3 is 16 residues. CDR3 sequence (DNA): TGCGCCAGCAGCTTGGCGGACAGTTACATTCTCAATGAGCAGTTCTTC. Its translation: CASSLADSYILNEQFF.